These 19 T cell receptor beta chains originate from one sample sequenced in a study of CD8 T cells in Susac syndrome. cDNA came from roughly 0.53 to 1 ug RNA primed by random hexamers. TCRdb re-called the immunoSEQ multiplex PCR reads with MiXCR, one entry per CDR3 protein. The table has some 300,000 distinct CDR3 sequences, about 88% seen once. Material: CD8+ T cells from PBMCs. The receptors derive from a human donor with multiple sclerosis.

The rearrangement joins TRBV20-1 to TRBJ2-7; 11 positions match TRBD2. The CDR3 sequence is 14 residues long. CDR1 and CDR2 from the germline V gene are DFQATT and SNEGSKA (reference sequence). The ends lost 3 bases at V and 2 bases at J; junction bases unmatched: 3. As DNA, the CDR3 is TGCAGTGCTAGGGGACTAGCGGAACCCTACGAGCAGTACTTC. Translation: CSARGLAEPYEQYF.

This chain connects TRBV7-9 to TRBJ1-2; D not certain. The CDR3 contains 13 residues. V was trimmed by 4 bases and J by 5 bases, leaving 11 bases between them. CDR1 SEHNR and CDR2 FQNEAQ come from the germline V gene (reference sequence). The CDR3 loop is CASSYSDGYGYTF. The CDR3 DNA sequence: TGTGCCAGCAGCTATTCGGACGGGTATGGCTACACCTTC.

This rearrangement joins TRBV12-3 or TRBV12-4 to TRBJ2-7; maybe TRBD2 (6 bases). This CDR3 has 12 amino acids. V lost 6 bases to trimming and J lost 4 bases, with 10 bases between them. This CDR3 is CASSRGAYEQYF. CDR3 coding DNA: TGTGCCAGCAGCCGCGGGGCTTACGAGCAGTACTTC.

This chain joins TRBV13 and TRBJ2-1, with TRBD2 matching 8 bases. The junction had 2 bases not matched to a gene; V was cut back by 4 bases and J by 3 bases. Germline CDR1 is PRHDT and CDR2 is FYEKMQ (reference sequence). The CDR3 totals 14 residues. This CDR3 is CASSSREVYNEQFF. The CDR3 DNA reads TGTGCCAGCAGCTCGCGGGAGGTCTACAATGAGCAGTTCTTC.

The CDR3 spells CATRSGETEAFF. CDR3 nucleotide sequence: TGTGCCACCAGGAGTGGGGAGACTGAAGCTTTCTTT. The rearrangement uses TRBV24-1 and TRBJ1-1; D remains unclear. Trimming removed 7 bases at V and 5 bases at J, with 10 bases between. The CDR3 has 12 residues. Germline CDR1 reads KGHDR; CDR2 reads SFDVKD.

The chain joins TRBV9 to TRBJ1-2, with TRBD1 as a possible D gene (5 bases). The CDR3 runs to 14 residues. Between the trimmed V and J ends, which lost 4 bases and 6 bases, there was a span of 16 bases. The germline V gene encodes CDR1 SGDLS and CDR2 YYNGEE. DNA of the CDR3: TGTGCCAGCAGCTCCGGGGGAGGGTTGGATGGCTACACCTTC. Translated: CASSSGGGLDGYTF.

V and J are TRBV11-2 and TRBJ2-1, with 9 bases lining up with TRBD1. Germline loops: CDR1 SGHAT, CDR2 FQNNGV. This CDR3 spans 15 amino acids. J gave up 7 bases and V 1 base, and 5 bases lay outside the gene matches. CDR3 in amino acids: CASSLGTGAINEQFF. The CDR3 nucleotides are TGTGCCAGCAGCTTAGGGACAGGGGCAATAAATGAGCAGTTCTTC.

V and J are TRBV28 and TRBJ2-3; D remains ambiguous. Trimming removed 6 bases at V and 1 base at J, with 14 bases between. Germline assignment: CDR1 MDHEN and CDR2 SYDVKM. The length of the CDR3 is 15 residues. CDR3 amino acids: CASSTGMVGTDTQYF. Here the CDR3 DNA reads TGTGCCAGCAGCACGGGTATGGTGGGCACAGATACGCAGTATTTT.

J is TRBJ1-5 and V is TRBV28; the match to TRBD1 covers 10 bases. Germline V gene data show CDR1 as MDHEN and CDR2 as SYDVKM. The CDR3 is 15 amino acids. Germline trimming cut 4 bases from V and 6 bases from J; bases unmatched to any gene: 6. CDR3 sequence: CASSSGTGEVQPQHF. The CDR3 bases are TGTGCCAGCAGTTCCGGGACAGGGGAGGTTCAGCCCCAGCATTTT. Variable domain in full (rest from reference TRBV28 and TRBJ1-5): DVKVTQSSRYLVKRTGEKVFLECVQDMDHENMFWYRQDPGLGLRLIYFSYDVKMKEKGDIPEGYSVSREKKERFSLILESASTNQTSMYLCASSSGTGEVQPQHFGDGTRLSIL.

This chain connects TRBV7-9 to TRBJ2-1; D assignment may be TRBD1 or TRBD2 (5 bases each). Trimming removed 4 bases at V and 7 bases at J, with 17 bases between. Germline-derived CDR1 and CDR2 are SEHNR and FQNEAQ (reference sequence). There are 15 residues in the CDR3. CDR3 region: CASSWGEGRRNEQFF. The CDR3, as DNA: TGTGCCAGCAGCTGGGGAGAGGGGCGGAGGAATGAGCAGTTCTTC.

This clonotype was recorded once. The rearrangement joins TRBV2 to TRBJ2-3, with TRBD2 as a possible D gene (6 bases). V was cut by 6 bases and J by 4 bases, with 11 bases left in between. From germline, CDR1 is SNHLY and CDR2 FYNNEI. CDR3 size: 13 residues. The CDR3 sequence is CASRGRNSDTQYF. The CDR3 nucleotides read TGTGCCAGCAGGGGGAGGAACTCAGATACGCAGTATTTT. The variable domain in full, completed from reference TRBV2 and TRBJ2-3, reads EPEVTQTPSHQVTQMGQEVILRCVPISNHLYFYWYRQILGQKVEFLVSFYNNEISEKSEIFDDQFSVERPDGSNFTLKIRSTKLEDSAMYFCASRGRNSDTQYFGPGTRLTVL.

The chain carries TRBV10-3 and TRBJ2-7; TRBD1 agrees at 10 bases. This CDR3 comprises 14 residues. Germline V gene lookup returns CDR1 ENHRY and CDR2 SYGVKD. V was clipped by 4 bases and J by 5 bases; unmatched bases: 5. The CDR3 spells CAISGRDRGDEQYF. CDR3 DNA sequence: TGTGCCATCAGTGGCCGGGACAGGGGAGACGAGCAGTACTTC.

This rearrangement joins TRBV5-4 to TRBJ2-2; D remains unclear. The CDR3 runs to 14 residues. V was shortened by 4 bases and J by 3 bases, with 10 bases between the two germline ends. CDR1 is SGHNT and CDR2 is YYREEE in the germline V gene (reference sequence). The CDR3 region is CASSLGFYTGELFF. The CDR3 nucleotides read TGTGCCAGCAGCCTGGGATTCTACACCGGGGAGCTGTTTTTT.

V usage is TRBV7-3 and J usage is TRBJ2-7; D might be TRBD1 (6 bases). CDR1 and CDR2 (germline): SGHTA, FQGTGA. The V gene lost 6 bases and the J gene lost 2 bases, with 20 bases spanning the gap. The CDR3 runs to 16 residues. CDR3 amino acids: CASSYTSGTSPYEQYF. The CDR3 bases are TGTGCCAGCAGTTATACTTCCGGGACAAGTCCCTACGAGCAGTACTTC.

In its sample, this clonotype was seen a few times. The chain joins TRBV6-5 to TRBJ2-7, with D perhaps assigned TRBD1 or TRBD2 (6 bases each). The CDR3 contains 13 residues. Germline CDR1 and CDR2: MNHEY and SVGAGI. V shed 5 bases and J shed 5 bases, with 13 bases lying between them. The chain's CDR3 is CASSRQEGDEQYF. CDR3 DNA: TGTGCCAGCAGTCGGCAGGAGGGGGACGAGCAGTACTTC.

The CDR3 region has the DNA TGTGCCTGCGCCGGGACAGGGTTGTACAATGAGCAGTTCTTC. This codes for CACAGTGLYNEQFF. The V gene is TRBV30, the J gene TRBJ2-1, with 9 positions matching TRBD1. J was trimmed by 4 bases and V by 6 bases; bases with no gene match: 7. The CDR3 extends over 14 amino acids. Germline-derived CDR1 and CDR2 are GTSNPN and SVGIG (reference sequence).

V and J are TRBV6-4 and TRBJ2-1; the match to TRBD2 covers 9 bases. The germline CDR1 and CDR2 sequences are MRHNA and SNTAGT. This CDR3 is 14 amino acids long. V dropped 0 bases and J dropped 15; count of bases not matched to a gene: 9. Here the CDR3 DNA reads TGTGCCAGCAGTGACTCAGCGACTAGCGGCCCGTTGTTCTTC. Translating it yields CASSDSATSGPLFF.

This chain's CDR3 is CASSHGLGGASRDTQYF. Here the CDR3 DNA reads TGTGCCAGCAGCCACGGACTAGGCGGGGCATCTAGAGATACGCAGTATTTT. The V gene is TRBV7-8, the J gene TRBJ2-3, with 7 bases matching TRBD2. V was pared by 5 bases and J by 5 bases, with 16 bases of the junction left unmatched. The CDR3 runs to 17 residues. The germline V gene has CDR1 SGHVS and CDR2 FQNEAQ.

The gene calls are TRBV20-1 and TRBJ2-2, with 12 bases identical to TRBD2. The CDR3 is 19 residues long. In germline, CDR1 is DFQATT, CDR2 SNEGSKA (reference sequence). Trimming took 2 bases from V and 7 from J; bases not matched to a gene: 17. CDR3 DNA: TGCAGTGCTAGACGCCCCCTCCCCAGGCTAGCGGGGGGGGGCGGGGAGCTGTTTTTT. Translation gives CSARRPLPRLAGGGGELFF.